Each of the 9 T cell receptor beta chains below was sequenced from the same sample in a study of T cell responses to AZD1222 COVID-19 vaccine. Assay used: immunoSEQ multiplex PCR; TCRdb lists only in-frame clones, some missing. This table has approximately 130,000 clones, 75% to 90% appearing once. The sequences come from peripheral blood, collected on day 0 of AZD1222 vaccination. These receptors were obtained from an adult in good health.

V and J are TRBV5-1 and TRBJ1-1; TRBD1 aligns across 7 bases. With 8 bases clipped from V and 0 bases from J, the junction kept 10 bases outside the gene matches. Germline assignment: CDR1 SGHRS and CDR2 YFSETQ. This CDR3 has 15 amino acids. CDR3 amino acids: CASNTGDAMNTEAFF. CDR3 sequence (DNA): TGCGCCAGTAACACAGGGGACGCCATGAACACTGAAGCTTTCTTT.

V usage is TRBV28 and J usage is TRBJ1-1; 7 bases are shared with TRBD1. With 5 bases clipped from V and 3 bases from J, the junction kept 3 bases outside the gene matches. This CDR3 spans 13 amino acids. The germline CDR1 and CDR2 sequences are MDHEN and SYDVKM. The CDR3 nucleotides read TGTGCCAGCAGTAAGGGACAGTACACTGAAGCTTTCTTT. Translating gives CASSKGQYTEAFF.

This chain joins TRBV3-1 (or the pseudogene TRBV3-2) and TRBJ2-1; 9 positions agree with TRBD1. Germline CDR1 LGHDT, CDR2 YNNKEL (reference sequence). V lost 0 bases to trimming and J lost 10 bases; unmatched junction nucleotides: 22. The CDR3 runs 20 residues. The CDR3 nucleotides read TGTGCCAGCAGCCAAGATGTCGCTTCTCCGACAGGGGGTAGTCAGGACGAGCAGTTCTTC. Its protein product is CASSQDVASPTGGSQDEQFF.

The chain carries TRBV2 and TRBJ2-3; perhaps TRBD2 as D (5 bases). The CDR3 has 14 amino acids. V was cut by 6 bases and J by 6 bases, with 16 bases left in between. Germline V gene data show CDR1 as SNHLY and CDR2 as FYNNEI. In DNA, the CDR3 is TGTGCCAGCAGCCCGGCCCTGCGCGGGGATACGCAGTATTTT. As protein: CASSPALRGDTQYF.

The chain recombines TRBV28 with TRBJ2-7; 8 bases are a match to TRBD2. The J segment lost 0 bases and the V segment lost 5 bases, leaving 3 bases of the junction unmatched. CDR1 is MDHEN and CDR2 is SYDVKM in the germline V gene. CDR3 length: 14 amino acids. Here the CDR3 reads CASSLSGNSYEQYF. The CDR3 region has the DNA TGTGCCAGCAGTCTTAGCGGGAACTCCTACGAGCAGTACTTC. Variable domain in full (rest from reference TRBV28 and TRBJ2-7): DVKVTQSSRYLVKRTGEKVFLECVQDMDHENMFWYRQDPGLGLRLIYFSYDVKMKEKGDIPEGYSVSREKKERFSLILESASTNQTSMYLCASSLSGNSYEQYFGPGTRLTVT.

The chain links TRBV29-1 to TRBJ1-1; D not resolved. There are 12 residues in the CDR3. Germline CDR1 reads SQVTM; CDR2 reads ANQGSEA. DNA of the CDR3: TGCAGGGATGGGGATATGAACACTGAAGCTTTCTTT. This encodes CRDGDMNTEAFF.

This clone appeared a few times. V usage is TRBV3-1 (or the pseudogene TRBV3-2) and J usage is TRBJ2-7, with D perhaps matching TRBD2 (6 bases). The V and J ends lost 2 bases and 5 bases respectively, with 19 bases between them. This CDR3 contains 16 residues. Germline CDR1 reads LGHDT; CDR2 reads YNNKEL (reference sequence). The CDR3 region has the DNA TGTGCCAGCAGCCAAAGGAGGGGCGCACGTAACGACGAGCAGTACTTC. Amino acids: CASSQRRGARNDEQYF.

The chain combines TRBV11-3 with TRBJ1-3; unclear D gene. Per germline, CDR1 SGHNT and CDR2 YENEEA. The length of the CDR3 is 13 residues. The V end was cut by 5 bases, the J end by 0 bases, with 5 bases between. The CDR3 here is CASSAYSGNTIYF. DNA of the CDR3: TGTGCCAGCAGCGCATACTCTGGAAACACCATATATTTT.

The J gene is TRBJ2-1, the V gene TRBV5-1; 11 positions agree with TRBD2. V trimming: 4 bases; J trimming: 7 bases; junction bases outside the gene matches: 10. The CDR3 spans 16 residues. Germline lookup yields CDR1 SGHRS and CDR2 YFSETQ. CDR3 sequence: CASSTTGTSGYNEQFF. Here the CDR3 DNA reads TGCGCCAGCAGCACTACCGGGACTAGCGGATATAATGAGCAGTTCTTC. Complete variable domain (other parts from reference TRBV5-1 and TRBJ2-1): KAGVTQTPRYLIKTRGQQVTLSCSPISGHRSVSWYQQTPGQGLQFLFEYFSETQRNKGNFPGRFSGRQFSNSRSEMNVSTLELGDSALYLCASSTTGTSGYNEQFFGPGTRLTVL.